These 17 T cell receptor beta chains originate from one sample sequenced in a study of T cell changes during pregnancy in multiple sclerosis. Generated by immunoSEQ multiplex PCR, the TCRdb table keeps only in-frame clones and is missing some. Among 60,000 to 70,000 clones listed, approximately 90% were seen once. The sequences come from peripheral blood, collected in the second trimester of pregnancy. The receptors here all came from a female donor in good health, enrolled as a control in a pregnancy study.

The chain carries TRBV1 and TRBJ2-1; the D call TRBD2 from the table was never checked on the DNA. TRBV1 is given as a pseudogene. This CDR3 has 13 residues. The DNA for the CDR3 is TGCACCAGAAGCGGGAGCTCCTACAATGAGCAGTTCTTC. It encodes CTRSGSSYNEQFF.

The V gene is TRBV29-1, the J gene TRBJ1-1; 9 nucleotides line up with TRBD1. Per the germline V gene, CDR1 is SQVTM and CDR2 is ANQGSEA. The trim removed 4 bases at V and 0 bases at J, leaving 6 bases unmatched. The CDR3 has 15 residues. CDR3 nucleotide sequence: TGCAGCGTTGTGACAGGGGGGGTAATGAACACTGAAGCTTTCTTT. Protein product: CSVVTGGVMNTEAFF. Full variable domain (remainder filled in from reference TRBV29-1 and TRBJ1-1): SAVISQKPSRDICQRGTSLTIQCQVDSQVTMMFWYRQQPGQSLTLIATANQGSEATYESGFVIDKFPISRPNLTFSTLTVSNMSPEDSSIYLCSVVTGGVMNTEAFFGQGTRLTVV.

The chain has TRBV2 and TRBJ1-2; D might be TRBD1 (5 bases). CDR3 length equals 14 residues. Germline V gives CDR1 SNHLY, CDR2 FYNNEI. The V gene lost 4 bases and the J gene lost 7 bases, with 16 bases spanning the gap. For the CDR3, the DNA is TGTGCCAGCAGTGGGGACTCCTTCGGGGGTGGCTACACCTTC. This sequence encodes CASSGDSFGGGYTF. Complete variable domain (other parts from reference TRBV2 and TRBJ1-2): EPEVTQTPSHQVTQMGQEVILRCVPISNHLYFYWYRQILGQKVEFLVSFYNNEISEKSEIFDDQFSVERPDGSNFTLKIRSTKLEDSAMYFCASSGDSFGGGYTFGSGTRLTVV.

This clone has more than one count but fewer than ten. The rearrangement uses TRBV19 and TRBJ1-1, with a tentative D call TRBD1 (5 bases). The germline V gene encodes CDR1 LNHDA and CDR2 SQIVND (reference sequence). The CDR3 has 14 amino acids. The V and J ends lost 8 bases and 2 bases respectively, with 15 bases between them. CDR3 nucleotide sequence: TGTGCCAGTGCCCTCGACAGTCTTAACACTGAAGCTTTCTTT. It translates to CASALDSLNTEAFF.

The CDR3 here is CASSLRGFTDTQYF. The CDR3 coding sequence is TGTGCCAGCAGTTTGCGGGGCTTCACAGATACGCAGTATTTT. The V gene is TRBV6-5, the J gene TRBJ2-3, with D perhaps matching TRBD2 (6 bases). CDR1 is MNHEY and CDR2 is SVGAGI in the germline V gene. V was pared by 4 bases and J by 2 bases, with 10 bases between. The CDR3 is made up of 14 amino acids.

The chain employs TRBV6-6 and TRBJ1-1; a weak D match, TRBD1 (5 bases). V lost 0 bases, J lost 10 bases, and 6 bases lay in between. This CDR3 has 11 residues. Germline assignment: CDR1 MNHNY and CDR2 SVGAGI (reference sequence). The CDR3 sequence is CASSYSGLAFF. CDR3 in DNA: TGTGCCAGCAGTTACTCGGGACTAGCTTTCTTT.

The V gene is TRBV4-2, the J gene TRBJ2-7, with 10 bases lining up with TRBD1. CDR1 LGHNA and CDR2 YNFKEQ come from the germline V gene. The V gene end was trimmed by 0 bases and the J gene end by 6 bases; junction bases not matched to a gene: 5. This CDR3 comprises 15 residues. The CDR3 nucleotides are TGTGCCAGCAGCCAAGAGGACAGGGGGAAAGGCGAGCAGTACTTC. Amino acid sequence: CASSQEDRGKGEQYF.

The chain employs TRBV5-1 and TRBJ1-4; D ambiguous. This CDR3 has 15 amino acids. CDR1 is SGHRS and CDR2 is YFSETQ in the germline V gene. V shed 2 bases and J shed 7 bases, with 15 bases lying between them. The CDR3 loop reads CASSFNGLLREKLFF. Here the CDR3 DNA reads TGCGCCAGCAGCTTTAATGGCTTGCTCCGTGAAAAACTGTTTTTT.

The chain carries TRBV5-1 and TRBJ1-2; D is unresolved. Germline lookup yields CDR1 SGHRS and CDR2 YFSETQ. With 1 base removed from V and 1 base from J, the gap between germline ends came to 11 bases. The length of the CDR3 is 15 residues. CDR3 region: CASSLRNGNNYGYTF. CDR3 bases: TGCGCCAGCAGCTTGCGGAACGGGAATAACTATGGCTACACCTTC.

The chain combines TRBV4-1 with TRBJ1-2; TRBD1 agrees at 9 bases. V trimming: 3 bases; J trimming: 3 bases; junction bases outside the gene matches: 5. The CDR3 sequence is 15 residues long. Germline V gives CDR1 MGHRA, CDR2 YSYEKL. CDR3 in amino acids: CASSHPGQGDYGYTF. The CDR3 bases are TGCGCCAGCAGCCATCCGGGACAGGGCGACTATGGCTACACCTTC.

The rearrangement links TRBV27 to TRBJ1-1; D possibly corresponds to TRBD1 (5 bases). V was shortened by 3 bases and J by 1 base, with 12 bases between the two germline ends. The germline V gene encodes CDR1 MNHEY and CDR2 SMNVEV (reference sequence). This CDR3 comprises 15 residues. CDR3 loop: CASSLAGERNTEAFF. The CDR3 DNA follows: TGTGCCAGCAGTTTGGCGGGGGAGAGGAACACTGAAGCTTTCTTT.

The chain employs TRBV18 and TRBJ1-1, with D uncertain. Germline V CDR1 and CDR2: KGHSH, LQKENI. The CDR3 sequence is 17 residues long. V lost 1 base, J lost 1 base, and 16 bases lay in between. The CDR3 is CASSPRNGERGNTEAFF. The CDR3 bases are TGTGCCAGCTCACCACGTAACGGCGAACGGGGGAACACTGAAGCTTTCTTT. Looking up the rest from reference TRBV18 and TRBJ1-1 gives the full variable domain: NAGVMQNPRHLVRRRGQEARLRCSPMKGHSHVYWYRQLPEEGLKFMVYLQKENIIDESGMPKERFSAEFPKEGPSILRIQQVVRGDSAAYFCASSPRNGERGNTEAFFGQGTRLTVV.

The chain carries TRBV10-3 and TRBJ1-1, with D possibly matching TRBD1 (5 bases). The germline CDR1 and CDR2 sequences are ENHRY and SYGVKD. V was clipped by 7 bases and J by 4 bases, with 16 bases between them. This CDR3 spans 14 amino acids. CDR3 sequence (DNA): TGTGCCATCAATCTCGGGGGGATGAGCACTGAAGCTTTCTTT. This codes for CAINLGGMSTEAFF.

The genes are TRBV7-2 and TRBJ2-3, with TRBD2 matching over 10 bases. The CDR3 is 15 amino acids. Trimming at V came to 4 bases and at J to 5 bases, leaving 6 bases not matched to a gene. CDR1 and CDR2 (germline): SGHTA, FQGNSA. This CDR3 is CASSSRAGGGDTQYF. CDR3 bases: TGTGCCAGCAGCTCCCGAGCGGGAGGGGGAGATACGCAGTATTTT. Drawing the rest from reference TRBV7-2 and TRBJ2-3, the complete variable domain is GAGVSQSPSNKVTEKGKDVELRCDPISGHTALYWYRQSLGQGLEFLIYFQGNSAPDKSGLPSDRFSAERTGGSVSTLTIQRTQQEDSAVYLCASSSRAGGGDTQYFGPGTRLTVL.

CDR3 region: CASSPPGGAKTYEQYF. CDR3 coding DNA: TGTGCCAGCTCACCACCCGGAGGCGCGAAGACCTACGAGCAGTACTTC. The gene calls are TRBV18 and TRBJ2-7, with a tentative D call TRBD2 (5 bases). The CDR3 spans 16 residues. CDR1 and CDR2 from the germline V gene are KGHSH and LQKENI. Trimming stripped 0 bases from V and 2 bases from J, with 14 bases between.

This chain uses TRBV6-5 with TRBJ1-5, with D perhaps TRBD1 (5 bases). The V gene's germline CDR1 is MNHEY and CDR2 SVGAGI. The CDR3 runs 15 residues. Deletions cut 6 bases from V and 4 bases from J, with 16 bases between. The CDR3, as DNA: TGTGCCAGCAGCCACCTACCGGACATTAATCAGCCCCAGCATTTT. Translated, it gives CASSHLPDINQPQHF.

This clone appeared a single time. The rearrangement links TRBV7-3 to TRBJ2-2; 9 nucleotides line up with TRBD2. V gave up 5 bases and J gave up 4 bases; unmatched junction bases: 5. Per germline, CDR1 SGHTA and CDR2 FQGTGA. CDR3 length: 15 residues. In DNA form, the CDR3 reads TGTGCCAGCAGCCACAATAGCGGGAGCACCGGGGAGCTGTTTTTT. Translating gives CASSHNSGSTGELFF.